This T cell receptor (beta chain) was documented in a study of blood T cell repertoires in COVID-19. In the study overall: Sample material is recorded as cDNA or gDNA derived from T cells, B-cell-depleted T cells, or PBMCs.

As processed by the authors: Quantification of nucleated cells was approximated via reference gene primer amplification. TCRdb's table, derived via immunoSEQ multiplex PCR, lists solely in-frame clones and lacks some. V and J calls and clone size are given by that table; D and trimming were obtained from the DNA. The sample lists 45,000 to 55,000 clones; around 83% were seen once. This clone was seen only a few times. V shed 5 bases and J 4 bases; nucleotides not matched to a gene: 3. The germline gives CDR1 MNHEY, CDR2 SVGEGT. The CDR3 sequence is 13 residues long. The chain is built from TRBV6-2 or TRBV6-3 and TRBJ2-3; 7 nucleotides align to TRBD1. Sequences were obtained from peripheral blood. This TCR was recovered from a man aged 65 to 79 with active COVID-19. The CDR3 nucleotides are TGTGCCAGCAGTCTACAGGGGCCAGATACGCAGTATTTT. Translation: CASSLQGPDTQYF.